These 27 T cell receptor beta chains originate from one sample sequenced in a study of control samples from healthy donors and cancer patients (dated by TCRdb to the early 2020s). The method behind the library was the immunoSEQ multiplex PCR assay. Not all clones reach the TCRdb copy of this immuneACCESS table, which keeps in-frame sequences only. Checked studies attribute under half of the gap to unresolved V genes and leave the rest unexplained. Counted in this sample were about 83,000 clones; 91% of them appeared once. Approximately 15% of the sample lies in the top ten. Input material: blood. These receptors were taken from a man in his fifties in good health.

The rearrangement links TRBV5-8 to TRBJ1-2; 8 bases match TRBD1. CDR3 length: 14 residues. Per the germline V gene, CDR1 is SGHTS and CDR2 is YDEGEE. The V segment lost 3 bases and the J segment 8 bases; nucleotides outside the gene matches: 9. DNA of the CDR3: TGTGCCAGCAGCTACGTTCAGACAGGGGAAGGCTACACCTTC. It yields the protein CASSYVQTGEGYTF. Complete variable domain (other parts from reference TRBV5-8 and TRBJ1-2): EAGVTQSPTHLIKTRGQQATLRCSPISGHTSVYWYQQALGLGLQFLLWYDEGEERNRGNFPPRFSGRQFPNYSSELNVNALELEDSALYLCASSYVQTGEGYTFGSGTRLTVV.

The rearrangement joins TRBV9 to TRBJ1-3, with D unresolved. The CDR3 is made up of 17 amino acids. Germline CDR1 SGDLS, CDR2 YYNGEE. V was cut by 0 bases and J by 1 base, with 14 bases left in between. The CDR3 DNA reads as TGTGCCAGCAGCGTAGGCCCCTCGTCTTTATCTGGAAACACCATATATTTT. Residues: CASSVGPSSLSGNTIYF. Based on the CDR3 plus reference TRBV9 and TRBJ1-3, the full variable domain is DSGVTQTPKHLITATGQRVTLRCSPRSGDLSVYWYQQSLDQGLQFLIQYYNGEERAKGNILERFSAQQFPDLHSELNLSSLELGDSALYFCASSVGPSSLSGNTIYFGEGSWLTVV.

V usage is TRBV5-6 and J usage is TRBJ1-4, with 7 bases that match TRBD1. This CDR3 has 13 residues. J lost 11 bases, V lost 4 bases, and 8 bases had no gene match. Germline values: CDR1 SGHDT, CDR2 YYEEEE. The CDR3 region has the DNA TGTGCCAGCAGCCCCATCCGGGACAGTAAACTGTTTTTT. Translated: CASSPIRDSKLFF.

This chain links TRBV27 with TRBJ1-5; TRBD1 might be the D (5 bases). The CDR3 covers 13 residues. Trimming took 5 bases from V and 8 from J, leaving 13 bases between them. Germline CDR1 MNHEY, CDR2 SMNVEV (reference sequence). CDR3 DNA: TGTGCCAGCAGTCCCCAGGGTTGGAAGCCCCAGCATTTT. This translates into CASSPQGWKPQHF.

The V gene is TRBV19, the J gene TRBJ1-5; 7 bases agree with TRBD1. With V trimmed by 0 bases and J by 5 bases, 4 bases remained unmatched. In germline, CDR1 is LNHDA, CDR2 SQIVND (reference sequence). This CDR3 region has 15 residues. The CDR3 sequence is CASSIDTRGDQPQHF. CDR3 DNA sequence: TGTGCCAGTAGTATAGATACCAGGGGGGATCAGCCCCAGCATTTT.

V usage is TRBV7-2 and J usage is TRBJ2-3, with D possibly TRBD2 on 6 matching bases. The ends were cut back, 5 bases at V and 1 base at J, with 16 bases in the middle. Per germline, CDR1 SGHTA and CDR2 FQGNSA. The CDR3 spans 16 residues. CDR3: CASSRAIPGGTDTQYF. CDR3 bases: TGTGCCAGCAGCCGGGCCATTCCGGGGGGCACAGATACGCAGTATTTT. The full variable domain, completed using reference TRBV7-2 and TRBJ2-3, is GAGVSQSPSNKVTEKGKDVELRCDPISGHTALYWYRQSLGQGLEFLIYFQGNSAPDKSGLPSDRFSAERTGGSVSTLTIQRTQQEDSAVYLCASSRAIPGGTDTQYFGPGTRLTVL.

The CDR3 nucleotides are TGTGCCAGCAGTGAAAGGTGGGGACAGACCTCATTCCCCCACTACGAGCAGTACTTC. Its translation: CASSERWGQTSFPHYEQYF. The chain joins TRBV6-1 to TRBJ2-7, with TRBD1 matching over 7 bases. The germline V gene encodes CDR1 MNHNS and CDR2 SASEGT. This CDR3 has 19 residues. Unmatched junction bases numbered 19, after V lost 2 bases and J lost 3 bases.

The J gene is TRBJ1-5, the V gene TRBV5-8; 8 nucleotides align to TRBD1. Per the germline V gene, CDR1 is SGHTS and CDR2 is YDEGEE. This CDR3 comprises 17 residues. The V and J ends lost 1 base and 0 bases, in that order; junction bases with no gene match: 6. The CDR3 sequence is CASSLSRGRYSNQPQHF. The CDR3, as DNA: TGTGCCAGCAGCTTGTCCAGGGGGCGGTATAGCAATCAGCCCCAGCATTTT.

J is TRBJ1-2 and V is TRBV5-1; 9 nucleotides match TRBD1. Losses at the gene ends were 4 bases for V and 6 bases for J; bases not matched to a gene: 10. CDR1 is SGHRS, CDR2 YFSETQ, per germline. This CDR3 contains 15 residues. The CDR3 sequence: CASSHKGTGSNGYTF. The CDR3 DNA reads TGCGCCAGCAGCCACAAGGGGACAGGGTCGAATGGCTACACCTTC.

The gene calls are TRBV12-3 or TRBV12-4 and TRBJ2-5; possible D gene TRBD2, 5 bases. V lost 3 bases, J lost 4 bases, and 6 bases lay in between. The CDR3 totals 12 residues. CDR3 in amino acids: CASSLGAETQYF. For the CDR3, the DNA is TGTGCCAGCAGTTTGGGAGCAGAGACCCAGTACTTC.

This clone appeared once. The chain couples TRBV6-5 to TRBJ2-1; TRBD1 matches at 8 bases. V gave up 6 bases and J gave up 9 bases; unmatched junction bases: 7. Germline V gene data show CDR1 as MNHEY and CDR2 as SVGAGI. The CDR3 contains 13 residues. CDR3 DNA: TGTGCCAGCAGGGTCACAGGGGGAGGTGAGCAGTTCTTC. Translated: CASRVTGGGEQFF.

The V gene is TRBV12-3 or TRBV12-4, the J gene TRBJ1-3; D gene ambiguous. This CDR3 is 11 amino acids long. Trimming left V 5 bases short and J 7 bases short, with 6 bases between. The CDR3 bases are TGTGCCAGCAGTGTGCTTAACACCATATATTTT. It yields the protein CASSVLNTIYF.

The rearrangement joins TRBV29-1 to TRBJ2-6; D ambiguous. The CDR3 is 12 amino acids. The germline gives CDR1 SQVTM, CDR2 ANQGSEA. The V end lost 4 bases, the J end lost 0 bases, and 1 base lay between the germline ends. The CDR3 loop is CSVGSGANVLTF. The DNA for the CDR3 is TGCAGCGTTGGCTCTGGGGCCAACGTCCTGACTTTC.

The chain has TRBV12-3 or TRBV12-4 and TRBJ1-2, with D unclear. The CDR3 sequence is 12 residues long. V lost 1 base to trimming and J lost 8 bases, with 8 bases between them. The CDR3 reads CASSLGVKGYTF. Here the CDR3 DNA reads TGTGCCAGCAGTTTAGGGGTAAAGGGCTACACCTTC.

The chain has TRBV6-5 and TRBJ2-2; D is ambiguous. The germline CDR1 and CDR2 sequences are MNHEY and SVGAGI. Trimming stripped 10 bases from V and 0 bases from J, with 15 bases between. The CDR3 has 15 amino acids. CDR3 loop: CATSSWGTNTGELFF. In nucleotides, the CDR3 is TGTGCCACTTCGAGTTGGGGTACGAACACCGGGGAGCTGTTTTTT.

In this sample, this clone turned up once. The gene calls are TRBV6-5 and TRBJ2-7; 10 bases are a match to TRBD1. CDR3 length: 15 amino acids. J was trimmed by 6 bases and V by 3 bases; bases with no gene match: 8. Germline CDR1 reads MNHEY; CDR2 reads SVGAGI. CDR3 bases: TGTGCCAGCAGTTATCCGGGACAGGGGAGCTCCGAGCAGTACTTC. This sequence encodes CASSYPGQGSSEQYF.

The gene calls are TRBV6-5 and TRBJ2-5; 8 bases line up with TRBD2. The J segment lost 6 bases and the V segment lost 5 bases, leaving 5 bases of the junction unmatched. Germline assignment: CDR1 MNHEY and CDR2 SVGAGI. The CDR3 totals 13 residues. In nucleotides, the CDR3 is TGTGCCAGCAGTACCGGGACTAGGCAGACCCAGTACTTC. Translation gives CASSTGTRQTQYF.

The chain carries TRBV5-4 and TRBJ2-5; TRBD2 matches at 10 bases. Germline-derived CDR1 and CDR2 are SGHNT and YYREEE (reference sequence). This CDR3 spans 17 amino acids. The V and J ends lost 1 base and 5 bases, in that order; junction bases with no gene match: 11. In nucleotides, the CDR3 is TGTGCCAGCAGCTTGTCCGCTAGCGGGGGCCAGGGGGAGACCCAGTACTTC. This translates into CASSLSASGGQGETQYF.

The genes are TRBV12-3 or TRBV12-4 and TRBJ2-4; weak D call: TRBD1 (5 bases). This CDR3 is 12 amino acids long. Trimming took off 6 bases at V and 12 bases at J, with 15 bases between the two ends. The CDR3 DNA sequence: TGTGCCAGCAGCCTTCCAAAGGGGTCTCAGTACTTC. It encodes CASSLPKGSQYF.

Notes on this clone: Other DNA sequences of this sample code for an identical CDR3. This chain connects TRBV2 to TRBJ1-4; unclear D gene. The length of the CDR3 is 11 residues. V was shortened by 6 bases and J by 7 bases, with 6 bases between the two germline ends. Germline V CDR1 and CDR2: SNHLY, FYNNEI. The CDR3 loop is CASSGTEKLFF. CDR3 DNA: TGTGCCAGCAGCGGAACTGAAAAACTGTTTTTT.

V is TRBV6-5 and J is TRBJ2-7, with TRBD1 as a possible D gene (5 bases). V lost 9 bases to trimming and J lost 7 bases, with 13 bases between them. The CDR3 extends over 11 amino acids. CDR1 is MNHEY and CDR2 is SVGAGI in the germline V gene. This CDR3 reads CASRRGGEQYF. CDR3 sequence (DNA): TGTGCCAGTCGAAGGGGTGGAGAGCAGTACTTC.

The chain links TRBV12-3 or TRBV12-4 to TRBJ2-5, with 7 bases aligning to TRBD1. The CDR3 is 13 residues long. With 5 bases clipped from V and 6 bases from J, the junction kept 6 bases outside the gene matches. The CDR3 DNA reads TGTGCCAGCAGTCCCACAGGGGCGAAGACCCAGTACTTC. Its translation is CASSPTGAKTQYF.

The CDR3 protein is CASSSQAGELFF. DNA of the CDR3: TGTGCCAGCAGTTCGCAAGCCGGGGAGCTGTTTTTT. V gene TRBV6-5 combines with J gene TRBJ2-2; D gene uncertain. Germline V gene data show CDR1 as MNHEY and CDR2 as SVGAGI. The CDR3 loop spans 12 amino acids. V lost 4 bases and J 6 bases, leaving 6 bases between the germline ends.

The CDR3 nucleotides are TGTGCCAGCAGTTACAATGTTATCGGGGGGCAAGCTTTCTTT. Protein: CASSYNVIGGQAFF. This chain links TRBV6-2 or TRBV6-3 with TRBJ1-1, with a tentative D call TRBD1 (6 bases). Germline CDR1 MNHEY, CDR2 SVGEGT. There are 14 residues in the CDR3. Trimming cost V 2 bases and J 9 bases, with 16 bases left between them.

The chain couples TRBV12-5 to TRBJ2-2; weak D call: TRBD1 (6 bases). CDR1 LGHNT and CDR2 FRNRAP come from the germline V gene. V lost 1 base, J lost 7 bases, and 10 bases lay in between. The length of the CDR3 is 14 residues. For the CDR3, the DNA is TGTGCTAGTGGTTTGGCAGGGGCGGGCGGGGAGCTGTTTTTT. Translated: CASGLAGAGGELFF.

The J gene is TRBJ2-2, the V gene TRBV30; D remains ambiguous. The V end lost 5 bases, the J end lost 6 bases, and 4 bases lay between the germline ends. CDR3 length equals 10 residues. The germline CDR1 and CDR2 sequences are GTSNPN and SVGIG (reference sequence). CDR3 amino acids: CAWGPGELFF. The CDR3 coding sequence is TGTGCCTGGGGGCCCGGGGAGCTGTTTTTT. The full variable domain, in which reference TRBV30 and TRBJ2-2 provide the parts outside the CDR3, is SQTIHQWPATLVQPVGSPLSLECTVEGTSNPNLYWYRQAAGRGLQLLFYSVGIGQISSEVPQNLSASRPQDRQFILSSKKLLLSDSGFYLCAWGPGELFFGEGSRLTVL.

The J gene is TRBJ1-4, the V gene TRBV6-5, with TRBD1 matching over 7 bases. V trimming: 5 bases; J trimming: 2 bases; junction bases outside the gene matches: 2. The CDR3 extends over 14 amino acids. The germline V gene has CDR1 MNHEY and CDR2 SVGAGI. CDR3 sequence reads: CASSPQGTNEKLFF. Here the CDR3 DNA reads TGTGCCAGCAGTCCACAGGGGACTAATGAAAAACTGTTTTTT.